This TCR beta chain was documented in a study of siplizumab effects on memory and regulatory T cells. Study outcomes and limitations: The mean Treg-derived percentage of mappable alloreactive CD4+ clones was approximately 70% with siplizumab compared with approximately 25% in controls.

Per sample, some 93,000 TCR templates were assayed. The method was immunoSEQ multiplex PCR; TCRdb's version includes in-frame clones alone and lacks a portion of them. In the table there are 80,000 to 130,000 clones, 92% of which are singletons. The CDR3 is made up of 12 amino acids. Germline V lookup: CDR1 MDHEN, CDR2 SYDVKM. Deletions cut 4 bases from V and 10 bases from J, with 8 bases between. For this clone: Its antigen is as yet unknown.

This clonotype was sampled from a human donor in good health. This chain links TRBV28 with TRBJ1-6, with D perhaps matching TRBD1 (6 bases). The specimen was Tregs sorted from blood. The CDR3 nucleotides are TGTGCCAGCAGTTACAGGGCATCACCCCTCCACTTT. This gives the protein CASSYRASPLHF.